These 16 T cell receptor beta chains share one sample of origin, sequenced in a study of T cell responses to AZD1222 COVID-19 vaccine. Produced via immunoSEQ multiplex PCR; TCRdb's table is partial and in-frame only. The top ten clones hold 3.2% of a sample with 100,000 to 120,000 clones, nearly 90% of them seen once. The sequenced sample was peripheral blood, obtained on day 0 of AZD1222 vaccination. These receptors all come from an adult in good health.

Only a few counts were recorded for this clone. V is TRBV5-1 and J is TRBJ1-2; D perhaps matches TRBD1 (5 bases). Between the trimmed V and J ends, which lost 4 bases and 4 bases, there was a span of 17 bases. This CDR3 has 15 residues. The germline V gene encodes CDR1 SGHRS and CDR2 YFSETQ. Here the CDR3 reads CASSPNAGLSYGYTF. CDR3 nucleotide sequence: TGCGCCAGCAGCCCCAACGCAGGGTTGAGCTATGGCTACACCTTC.

By share of the sample, this clone is medium-sized. The V call is TRBV5-1, the J call TRBJ2-5; 11 bases align to TRBD2. The ends lost 0 bases at V and 2 bases at J; junction bases unmatched: 3. From germline, CDR1 is SGHRS and CDR2 YFSETQ. The CDR3 is made up of 16 amino acids. CDR3 nucleotides: TGCGCCAGCAGCTTGGCCGGGACTAGCGGTCAAGAGACCCAGTACTTC. Protein sequence: CASSLAGTSGQETQYF.

The genes are TRBV6-5 and TRBJ1-2; D is unclear. V gave up 6 bases and J gave up 0 bases, with 11 bases separating them. The CDR3 has 14 amino acids. Germline CDR1 and CDR2: MNHEY and SVGAGI. CDR3 sequence (DNA): TGTGCCAGCAGCCGGACGTACTCTAACTATGGCTACACCTTC. Protein product: CASSRTYSNYGYTF.

The rearrangement joins TRBV5-4 to TRBJ1-2, with 9 positions matching TRBD1. The CDR3 contains 14 residues. V gave up 0 bases and J gave up 7 bases; unmatched junction bases: 4. The V gene's germline CDR1 is SGHNT and CDR2 YYREEE (reference sequence). In nucleotides, the CDR3 is TGTGCCAGCAGCTTGGACAGGGGGCACTCTGGCTACACCTTC. This sequence encodes CASSLDRGHSGYTF.

This chain connects TRBV6-5 to TRBJ2-1, with D hard to call. The CDR3 contains 15 residues. Looked up from germline, CDR1 is MNHEY and CDR2 is SVGAGI. V shed 7 bases and J shed 4 bases, with 17 bases lying between them. The CDR3 spells CASNLNWNLYNEQFF. Here the CDR3 DNA reads TGTGCCAGCAACTTAAACTGGAACCTATACAATGAGCAGTTCTTC.

The chain employs TRBV12-3 or TRBV12-4 and TRBJ2-7; no firm D call. Trimming removed 11 bases at V and 1 base at J, with 9 bases between. CDR3 size: 11 residues. The CDR3 loop is CAGRRSYEQYF. CDR3 sequence (DNA): TGTGCCGGTCGACGGTCCTACGAGCAGTACTTC.

This chain links TRBV5-4 with TRBJ1-2; the D is unclear. CDR3 length equals 16 residues. V gave up 2 bases and J gave up 13 bases, with 27 bases separating them. CDR1 is SGHNT, CDR2 YYREEE, per germline (reference sequence). CDR3 bases: TGTGCCAGCAGCTTTGGGGTCTTTCTTACACCGAGTGGTAGCACCTTC. Amino acids: CASSFGVFLTPSGSTF.

This chain uses TRBV7-8 with TRBJ1-4, with 8 nucleotides matching TRBD1. V trimming: 7 bases; J trimming: 8 bases; junction bases outside the gene matches: 9. The CDR3 is made up of 14 amino acids. Germline V CDR1 and CDR2: SGHVS, FQNEAQ. This chain's CDR3 is CASNLGQGNEKLFF. The CDR3 DNA follows: TGTGCCAGCAATCTCGGACAGGGCAACGAAAAACTGTTTTTT.

The genes are TRBV29-1 and TRBJ1-1, with D possibly TRBD1 on 6 matching bases. This CDR3 contains 12 residues. V dropped 8 bases and J dropped 4 bases, with 14 bases sitting between them. CDR1 is SQVTM and CDR2 is ANQGSEA in the germline V gene. The DNA for the CDR3 is TGCAGCAGTCTCAGGGGAACCACTGAAGCTTTCTTT. This gives the protein CSSLRGTTEAFF.

V usage is TRBV19 and J usage is TRBJ1-5; D uncertain. The CDR3 loop spans 13 amino acids. The germline V gene encodes CDR1 LNHDA and CDR2 SQIVND (reference sequence). Trimming removed 8 bases from V and 4 bases from J, with 12 bases in between. CDR3 sequence: CASRSVDNQPQHF. The CDR3 nucleotides are TGTGCCAGTCGCTCTGTGGATAATCAGCCCCAGCATTTT. The full variable domain, its missing parts supplied by reference TRBV19 and TRBJ1-5, is DGGITQSPKYLFRKEGQNVTLSCEQNLNHDAMYWYRQDPGQGLRLIYYSQIVNDFQKGDIAEGYSVSREKKESFPLTVTSAQKNPTAFYLCASRSVDNQPQHFGDGTRLSIL.

V usage is TRBV28 and J usage is TRBJ2-7, with TRBD1 identical over 8 bases. V trimming: 3 bases; J trimming: 7 bases; junction bases outside the gene matches: 5. The germline V gene has CDR1 MDHEN and CDR2 SYDVKM. The length of the CDR3 is 13 residues. The CDR3 sequence: CASSLTGAKEQYF. The DNA of the CDR3 is TGTGCCAGCAGTTTGACAGGGGCGAAAGAGCAGTACTTC.

The chain is built from TRBV3-1 (or the pseudogene TRBV3-2) and TRBJ2-2, with 12 bases fitting TRBD2. Germline V gives CDR1 LGHDT, CDR2 YNNKEL (reference sequence). With V trimmed by 0 bases and J by 7 bases, 3 bases remained unmatched. The CDR3 is 16 residues long. CDR3 sequence (DNA): TGTGCCAGCAGCCAAGAGGGGACTAGCGGGTTCGGGGAGCTGTTTTTT. Translation gives CASSQEGTSGFGELFF.

The V gene is TRBV12-3 or TRBV12-4, the J gene TRBJ1-2, with D possibly matching TRBD1 (6 bases). V gave up 8 bases and J gave up 6 bases, with 16 bases separating them. The CDR3 has 13 amino acids. In DNA form, the CDR3 reads TGTGCCAGCGGGCTCCGGGGGCAGAATGGCTACACCTTC. It specifies CASGLRGQNGYTF.

CDR3 sequence (DNA): TGTGCCAGCAGCTTAAAGGTCACTGCTGGCGGCGAGCAGTACTTC. Its protein is CASSLKVTAGGEQYF. The rearrangement links TRBV5-4 to TRBJ2-7; D is uncertain. The germline gives CDR1 SGHNT, CDR2 YYREEE (reference sequence). The CDR3 covers 15 residues. Trimming left V 2 bases short and J 6 bases short, with 18 bases between.

The chain is built from TRBV12-3 or TRBV12-4 and TRBJ1-2, with D unresolved. Deletions cut 4 bases from V and 5 bases from J, with 8 bases between. This CDR3 has 12 residues. CDR3 sequence: CASSSYGYGYTF. CDR3 bases: TGTGCCAGCAGTTCATACGGGTATGGCTACACCTTC.

The chain links TRBV2 to TRBJ2-5, with 9 bases lining up with TRBD2. CDR1 is SNHLY, CDR2 FYNNEI, per germline. The CDR3 extends over 15 amino acids. The J segment lost 5 bases and the V segment lost 7 bases, leaving 11 bases of the junction unmatched. For the CDR3, the DNA is TGTGCCAGCAATGGTAGGCGGGGGGGCCTGGAGACCCAGTACTTC. Protein product: CASNGRRGGLETQYF.